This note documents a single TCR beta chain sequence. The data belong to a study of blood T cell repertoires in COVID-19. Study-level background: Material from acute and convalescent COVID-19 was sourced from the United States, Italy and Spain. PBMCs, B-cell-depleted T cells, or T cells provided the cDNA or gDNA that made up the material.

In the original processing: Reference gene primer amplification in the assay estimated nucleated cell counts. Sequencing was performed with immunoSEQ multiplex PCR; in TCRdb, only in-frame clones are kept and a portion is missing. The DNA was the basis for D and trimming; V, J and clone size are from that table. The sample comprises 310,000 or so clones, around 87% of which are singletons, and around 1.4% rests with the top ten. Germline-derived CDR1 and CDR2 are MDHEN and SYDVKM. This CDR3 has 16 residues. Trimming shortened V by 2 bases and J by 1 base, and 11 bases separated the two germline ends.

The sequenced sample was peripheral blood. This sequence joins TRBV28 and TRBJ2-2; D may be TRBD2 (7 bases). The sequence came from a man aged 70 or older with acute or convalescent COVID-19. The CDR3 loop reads CASSLRGGQNTGELFF. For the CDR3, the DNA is TGTGCCAGCAGTTTACGCGGGGGCCAGAACACCGGGGAGCTGTTTTTT.